The 31 T cell receptor beta chains below were found in one sample sequenced in a study of OX40 agonist ivuxolimab in advanced cancers. Profiling relied on immunoSEQ multiplex PCR, and the TCRdb table lists in-frame clones only, not all of them. The top ten hold 24% of the sample, which has 20,000 or so clones, roughly 80% seen once. This material consisted of CD4+ or CD8+ T cells sorted from blood, taken in a trial of the OX40 agonist ivuxolimab. Receptors were obtained from an adult with an advanced solid tumor such as melanoma, head and neck, liver or kidney cancer.

The V call is TRBV19, the J call TRBJ2-5; D might be TRBD1 or TRBD2, each matching 5 bases. Germline V lookup: CDR1 LNHDA, CDR2 SQIVND (reference sequence). This CDR3 is 12 amino acids long. Between the trimmed V and J ends, which lost 3 bases and 5 bases, there was a span of 7 bases. Written as DNA, the CDR3 is TGTGCCAGTAGTATCTGGGGGGAGACCCAGTACTTC. This encodes CASSIWGETQYF.

By sample share, this clone is medium-sized (0.01 to 0.1%). The genes are TRBV30 and TRBJ2-5; 7 positions agree with TRBD2. V was pared by 7 bases and J by 3 bases, with 14 bases of the junction left unmatched. CDR1 is GTSNPN, CDR2 SVGIG, per germline (reference sequence). There are 15 residues in the CDR3. As DNA, the CDR3 is TGTGCCTCACTACCTCAGGGCGGGGGTAAAGAGACCCAGTACTTC. It specifies CASLPQGGGKETQYF. The full variable domain, completed using reference TRBV30 and TRBJ2-5, is SQTIHQWPATLVQPVGSPLSLECTVEGTSNPNLYWYRQAAGRGLQLLFYSVGIGQISSEVPQNLSASRPQDRQFILSSKKLLLSDSGFYLCASLPQGGGKETQYFGPGTRLLVL.

V is TRBV4-1 and J is TRBJ2-1; possibly TRBD1 for D (5 bases). This CDR3 comprises 16 residues. Trimming took 1 base from V and 0 from J, leaving 10 bases between them. The germline V gene has CDR1 MGHRA and CDR2 YSYEKL. DNA of the CDR3: TGCGCCAGCAGCCAAGCTGGCAGGGTCTCCTACAATGAGCAGTTCTTC. This translates into CASSQAGRVSYNEQFF.

This rearrangement joins TRBV5-8 to TRBJ2-6; 9 bases are a match to TRBD1. The CDR3 sequence is 19 residues long. The V segment lost 4 bases and the J segment 0 bases; nucleotides outside the gene matches: 11. The germline gives CDR1 SGHTS, CDR2 YDEGEE. The CDR3 DNA reads TGTGCCAGCAGCGGCCGGGACAGGGAATCTATCTCTGGGGCCAACGTCCTGACTTTC. Encoded protein: CASSGRDRESISGANVLTF.

The rearrangement uses TRBV11-2 and TRBJ1-2; no reliable D call. The CDR3 loop spans 15 amino acids. Germline V lookup: CDR1 SGHAT, CDR2 FQNNGV. The V and J ends lost 0 bases and 5 bases respectively, with 13 bases between them. The CDR3 protein is CASSLDFGLRYGYTF. In DNA, the CDR3 is TGTGCCAGCAGCTTAGATTTTGGACTGAGATATGGCTACACCTTC.

Only a few counts were recorded for this clone. This chain links TRBV7-9 with TRBJ1-1; D possibly corresponds to TRBD1 (5 bases). The CDR3 runs 13 residues. Trimming removed 3 bases from V and 11 bases from J, with 16 bases in between. Per germline, CDR1 SEHNR and CDR2 FQNEAQ (reference sequence). CDR3 sequence: CASSFTGPVEAFF. The DNA of the CDR3 is TGTGCCAGCAGCTTTACAGGCCCGGTTGAGGCTTTCTTT.

In its sample, this clone was seen once. The gene calls are TRBV6-4 and TRBJ2-2; 8 bases line up with TRBD1. With 6 bases clipped from V and 3 bases from J, the junction kept 3 bases outside the gene matches. This CDR3 spans 14 amino acids. Germline assignment: CDR1 MRHNA and CDR2 SNTAGT. CDR3 DNA: TGTGCCAGCAGCGGACAGGGAGACACCGGGGAGCTGTTTTTT. As protein: CASSGQGDTGELFF.

V is TRBV28 and J is TRBJ2-3; D is undetermined. This CDR3 has 16 residues. Germline lookup yields CDR1 MDHEN and CDR2 SYDVKM. The germline V and J ends were trimmed by 5 bases and 2 bases, with 17 bases remaining between them. CDR3: CASSQSPSRITDTQYF. The CDR3 DNA reads as TGTGCCAGCAGTCAAAGCCCAAGTCGGATCACAGATACGCAGTATTTT.

The chain employs TRBV7-3 and TRBJ2-5; a possible D gene is TRBD2 (5 bases). The CDR3 loop spans 13 amino acids. Germline CDR1 reads SGHTA; CDR2 reads FQGTGA. V was clipped by 2 bases and J by 5 bases, with 9 bases between them. The CDR3 coding sequence is TGTGCCAGCAGCTTATCTGGACTCGAGACCCAGTACTTC. Translated: CASSLSGLETQYF.

The chain has TRBV5-6 and TRBJ1-5, with D possibly being TRBD1 (5 bases). The CDR3 loop spans 14 amino acids. Trimming took 6 bases from V and 6 from J, leaving 16 bases between them. Germline V gives CDR1 SGHDT, CDR2 YYEEEE. The CDR3 DNA reads TGTGCCAGCACCCTCGGGGTTGGGACTCAGCCCCAGCATTTT. Translated: CASTLGVGTQPQHF.

The CDR3 DNA reads TGTGCCAGCAGCTTGTACAGGGGGCTTAATGAAAAACTGTTTTTT. Residues: CASSLYRGLNEKLFF. The rearrangement links TRBV11-2 to TRBJ1-4; 9 bases align to TRBD1. Germline CDR1 SGHAT, CDR2 FQNNGV. The trim removed 3 bases at V and 4 bases at J, leaving 3 bases unmatched. This CDR3 is 15 amino acids long.

The J gene is TRBJ2-7, the V gene TRBV4-1; TRBD1 is a possible D gene (6 bases). The CDR3 sequence is 14 residues long. CDR1 is MGHRA, CDR2 YSYEKL, per germline. V was trimmed by 2 bases and J by 4 bases, leaving 12 bases between them. The CDR3 DNA reads TGCGCCAGCAGCCAAAGCCCAGACAGGTACGAGCAGTACTTC. Its protein is CASSQSPDRYEQYF.

The CDR3 spells CASSLDTEKQFF. CDR3 in DNA: TGTGCCAGCAGCTTGGATACAGAAAAACAGTTCTTC. The chain employs TRBV5-6 and TRBJ2-1; D call uncertain. V was pared by 0 bases and J by 13 bases, with 11 bases between. From germline, CDR1 is SGHDT and CDR2 YYEEEE. This CDR3 region has 12 residues.

The chain joins TRBV2 to TRBJ1-1; TRBD1 agrees at 9 bases. Germline assignment: CDR1 SNHLY and CDR2 FYNNEI. V gave up 8 bases and J gave up 4 bases; unmatched junction bases: 5. There are 13 residues in the CDR3. CDR3 in amino acids: CASPGQGGTEAFF. CDR3 nucleotides: TGTGCCAGCCCGGGACAGGGAGGCACTGAAGCTTTCTTT.

The chain uses TRBV6-5 and TRBJ2-7, with D unresolved. Germline lookup yields CDR1 MNHEY and CDR2 SVGAGI. Deletions cut 6 bases from V and 0 bases from J, with 15 bases between. This CDR3 contains 15 residues. CDR3 amino acids: CASSQEYFSSYEQYF. Here the CDR3 DNA reads TGTGCCAGCAGCCAAGAGTACTTTAGCTCCTACGAGCAGTACTTC.

The CDR3 region is CASSLIAGSSYNEQFF. The CDR3 DNA reads as TGTGCCAGCAGCTTAATAGCCGGTAGCTCCTACAATGAGCAGTTCTTC. V is TRBV11-1 and J is TRBJ2-1, with D unclear. CDR1 and CDR2 (germline): SGHAT, FQDESV (reference sequence). The CDR3 runs 16 residues. V was trimmed by 2 bases and J by 0 bases, leaving 11 bases between them.

The chain is built from TRBV13 and TRBJ2-7, with D possibly TRBD2 on 5 matching bases. Between the trimmed V and J ends, which lost 2 bases and 4 bases, there was a span of 15 bases. The CDR3 loop spans 15 amino acids. Germline V CDR1 and CDR2: PRHDT, FYEKMQ (reference sequence). The chain's CDR3 is CASSLRKAGAYEQYF. The CDR3, as DNA: TGTGCCAGCAGCTTAAGGAAGGCGGGCGCTTACGAGCAGTACTTC.

This clone has just one count. V gene TRBV27 combines with J gene TRBJ2-7; unclear D gene. The V end was cut by 8 bases, the J end by 2 bases, with 13 bases between. Germline CDR1 MNHEY, CDR2 SMNVEV (reference sequence). The CDR3 is 13 residues long. This chain's CDR3 is CASSWTTAYEQYF. DNA of the CDR3: TGTGCCAGCTCCTGGACGACCGCCTACGAGCAGTACTTC.

The genes are TRBV4-3 and TRBJ1-3; a weak D match, TRBD1 (5 bases). The CDR3 length is 15 residues. Germline CDR1 reads LGHNA; CDR2 reads YSLEER. Trimming removed 0 bases from V and 3 bases from J, with 9 bases in between. CDR3 sequence (DNA): TGCGCCAGCAGCCAAGACACGGGGGTTGGAAACACCATATATTTT. Encoded protein: CASSQDTGVGNTIYF.

The chain uses TRBV28 and TRBJ1-1; no firm D call. V lost 7 bases and J lost 3, with 15 bases in between. CDR3 size: 14 residues. Germline V lookup: CDR1 MDHEN, CDR2 SYDVKM. CDR3 sequence reads: CASTTPVWYTEAFF. DNA of the CDR3: TGTGCCAGCACCACCCCGGTTTGGTACACTGAAGCTTTCTTT.

The CDR3 loop reads CASSHRGIYEQYF. CDR3 DNA sequence: TGTGCCAGCAGCCACAGGGGAATCTACGAGCAGTACTTC. The rearrangement joins TRBV5-8 to TRBJ2-7; 7 bases are shared with TRBD1. J was trimmed by 3 bases and V by 4 bases; bases with no gene match: 4. The CDR3 runs to 13 residues. The V gene's germline CDR1 is SGHTS and CDR2 YDEGEE.

The J gene is TRBJ2-1, the V gene TRBV6-5; TRBD2 matches at 7 bases. Germline V CDR1 and CDR2: MNHEY, SVGAGI. There are 13 residues in the CDR3. V trimming: 6 bases; J trimming: 7 bases; junction bases outside the gene matches: 6. CDR3 sequence reads: CASSGGSWNEQFF. CDR3 nucleotides: TGTGCCAGCAGCGGGGGGTCTTGGAATGAGCAGTTCTTC.

V and J are TRBV7-4 and TRBJ1-5; the D gene is possibly TRBD1 (5 bases). V lost 5 bases to trimming and J lost 5 bases, with 16 bases between them. The germline CDR1 and CDR2 sequences are SGHVT and SQSDAQ. This CDR3 has 15 amino acids. The CDR3 nucleotides read TGTGCCAGCAGCCCCGCAGGGAATTTGGATCAGCCCCAGCATTTT. Translating gives CASSPAGNLDQPQHF.

The J gene is TRBJ2-3, the V gene TRBV5-5; no clear D gene. CDR1 is SGHKS and CDR2 is YYEKEE in the germline V gene (reference sequence). The ends were cut back, 0 bases at V and 2 bases at J, with 4 bases in the middle. The CDR3 runs 13 residues. The CDR3 sequence is CASSLGATDTQYF. DNA of the CDR3: TGTGCCAGCAGCTTGGGCGCCACAGATACGCAGTATTTT.

The genes are TRBV28 and TRBJ2-1, with D perhaps TRBD1 or TRBD2 (5 bases each). The germline V gene encodes CDR1 MDHEN and CDR2 SYDVKM. V dropped 10 bases and J dropped 6 bases, with 19 bases sitting between them. The CDR3 length is 14 residues. In nucleotides, the CDR3 is TGTGCCACCCTTGGCGAAGAGGGGCTCAATGAGCAGTTCTTC. Amino acid sequence: CATLGEEGLNEQFF.

The gene calls are TRBV4-1 and TRBJ1-2, with unresolved D. The CDR3 runs 15 residues. Trimming left V 4 bases short and J 2 bases short, with 14 bases between. The germline gives CDR1 MGHRA, CDR2 YSYEKL. CDR3 protein: CASSPITGANYGYTF. DNA for the CDR3: TGCGCCAGCAGCCCGATAACCGGCGCCAACTATGGCTACACCTTC.

The gene calls are TRBV4-2 and TRBJ1-2, with D possibly TRBD1 on 5 matching bases. Germline V gene sequence: CDR1 LGHNA, CDR2 YNFKEQ. The CDR3 contains 16 residues. The V end lost 3 bases, the J end lost 5 bases, and 19 bases lay between the germline ends. The CDR3 DNA reads TGTGCCAGCAGCCATGAAGGGACCGATAAACCTTATGGCTACACCTTC. It is translated as CASSHEGTDKPYGYTF.

This clone appeared once. The genes are TRBV7-6 and TRBJ1-1, with D tentatively TRBD1 (5 bases). The CDR3 sequence is 12 residues long. Germline loops: CDR1 SGHVS, CDR2 FNYEAQ. V was pared by 5 bases and J by 5 bases, with 9 bases between. CDR3 in amino acids: CASSAGVTEAFF. CDR3 nucleotides: TGTGCCAGCAGCGCGGGGGTTACTGAAGCTTTCTTT.

This chain connects TRBV5-1 to TRBJ2-1; 7 bases line up with TRBD2. V gave up 1 base and J gave up 3 bases; unmatched junction bases: 4. The CDR3 sequence is 15 residues long. Germline-derived CDR1 and CDR2 are SGHRS and YFSETQ. CDR3 nucleotide sequence: TGCGCCAGCAGCTTGTCACTAGCGATCTACAATGAGCAGTTCTTC. Amino acids: CASSLSLAIYNEQFF.

The CDR3 protein is CASSLQGRELDTQYF. The CDR3 region has the DNA TGTGCCAGCAGCCTACAGGGGAGGGAGTTGGATACGCAGTATTTT. The chain combines TRBV2 with TRBJ2-3; D tentatively reads TRBD1 or TRBD2 (7 bases each). This CDR3 is built from 15 residues. Germline CDR1 reads SNHLY; CDR2 reads FYNNEI. With 6 bases removed from V and 6 bases from J, the gap between germline ends came to 19 bases.

The rearrangement uses TRBV11-2 and TRBJ1-5, with unresolved D. V gave up 1 base and J gave up 1 base, with 2 bases separating them. The CDR3 extends over 13 amino acids. Germline loops: CDR1 SGHAT, CDR2 FQNNGV. CDR3 loop: CASSLGSNQPQHF. In DNA form, the CDR3 reads TGTGCCAGCAGCTTAGGAAGCAATCAGCCCCAGCATTTT.